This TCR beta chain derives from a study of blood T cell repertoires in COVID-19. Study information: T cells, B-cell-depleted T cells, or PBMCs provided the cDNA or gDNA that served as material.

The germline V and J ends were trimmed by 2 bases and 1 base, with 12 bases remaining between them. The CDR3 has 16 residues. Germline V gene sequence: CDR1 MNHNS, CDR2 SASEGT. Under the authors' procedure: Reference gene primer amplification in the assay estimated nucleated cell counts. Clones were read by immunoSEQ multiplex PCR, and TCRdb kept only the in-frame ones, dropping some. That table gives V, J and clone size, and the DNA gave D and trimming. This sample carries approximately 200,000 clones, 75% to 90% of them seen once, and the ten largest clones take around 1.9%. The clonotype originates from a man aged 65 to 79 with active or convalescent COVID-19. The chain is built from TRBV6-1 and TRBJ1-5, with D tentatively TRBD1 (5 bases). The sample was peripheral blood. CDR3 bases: TGTGCCAGCAGTGAACACGCAGGGCGCAGCAATCAGCCCCAGCATTTT. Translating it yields CASSEHAGRSNQPQHF.